A selection of T cell receptor beta chains follows, all from one sample in a study of cytomegalovirus exposure and HLA in healthy donors. The repertoire was sequenced with immunoSEQ multiplex PCR; TCRdb's copy has only in-frame clones and lacks some. The sample has under 85,000 clones, approximately 94% seen once. The material sequenced was PBMCs. All receptors come from a woman in her late teens or twenties in good health and CMV-seropositive. Both conserved end residues are part of each CDR3. Fields, in order: V gene, CDR3 protein.

v_gene: TRBV27; CDR3aa: CASSLRVTSDSYNEQFF
v_gene: TRBV4-1; CDR3aa: CASSQERSTDQPQHF
v_gene: TRBV5-6; CDR3aa: CASSLDRLLSYEQYF
v_gene: TRBV29-1; CDR3aa: CSVGGKSLGSTDTQYF
v_gene: TRBV27; CDR3aa: CASSFWLAGGPATGELFF
v_gene: TRBV7-3; CDR3aa: CASSLNGRPTGELFF
v_gene: TRBV7-9; CDR3aa: CASSLVGAADTQYF
v_gene: TRBV19; CDR3aa: CASSMVAGALGQPQHF
v_gene: TRBV11-2; CDR3aa: CASSLHTGTGGYEQYF
v_gene: TRBV5-1; CDR3aa: CASSSSAGQPQHF
v_gene: TRBV11-2; CDR3aa: CASSRDREETQYF
v_gene: TRBV7-2; CDR3aa: CASSFIRTEAFF
v_gene: TRBV18; CDR3aa: CASSPDRVQETQYF
v_gene: TRBV18; CDR3aa: CASSPHPLDVSGNTIYF
v_gene: TRBV9; CDR3aa: CASSAAGTSGNEQFF
v_gene: TRBV4-1; CDR3aa: CASSPNSGSGQPQHF
v_gene: TRBV19; CDR3aa: CASSIWKGDGYNEQFF
v_gene: TRBV5-1; CDR3aa: CASSARPLDSSYEQYF
v_gene: TRBV11-1; CDR3aa: CASSGGTGIYNEQFF
v_gene: TRBV11-2; CDR3aa: CASSRSGLNTGELFF
v_gene: TRBV29-1; CDR3aa: CSATMGGNTEAFF
v_gene: TRBV6-6; CDR3aa: CASSWGQVNTEAFF
v_gene: TRBV11-3; CDR3aa: CASSWGSGGARAQYF
v_gene: TRBV29-1; CDR3aa: CSVSAGGMNIQYF
v_gene: TRBV5-4; CDR3aa: CASSLAGDRGAFF
v_gene: TRBV6-4; CDR3aa: CASRGAGPGGFSYEQYF
v_gene: TRBV7-2; CDR3aa: CASSQTTGYEQYF
v_gene: TRBV27; CDR3aa: CASSRQTGGGTEAFF
v_gene: TRBV15; CDR3aa: CATSRPGLSYNEQFF
v_gene: TRBV19; CDR3aa: CASSGGAGSNQPQHF
v_gene: TRBV2; CDR3aa: CASSETYLDF
v_gene: TRBV18; CDR3aa: CASSHPGTLQETQYF
v_gene: TRBV27; CDR3aa: CATSQGPRANEKLFF
v_gene: TRBV5-1; CDR3aa: CASSLVASGGASYEQYF
v_gene: TRBV19; CDR3aa: CASSIQWTGRAFF
v_gene: TRBV7-2; CDR3aa: CASSPGIGQNYPRPQHF
v_gene: TRBV7-2; CDR3aa: CASSRNRGRGYTF
v_gene: TRBV5-4; CDR3aa: CASSFWRRSEAFF
v_gene: TRBV6-5; CDR3aa: CASSRQGITEAFF
v_gene: TRBV6-5; CDR3aa: CASKRSSYNSPLHF
v_gene: TRBV5-4; CDR3aa: CASSRTSESTDTQYF
v_gene: TRBV19; CDR3aa: CASSGGREREEFF
v_gene: TRBV28; CDR3aa: CASSFLPPGQGNQPQHF
v_gene: TRBV9; CDR3aa: CASSVEISGAYEQYF
v_gene: TRBV28; CDR3aa: CASSKTMGGSNTEAFF
v_gene: TRBV5-6; CDR3aa: CASTRAGGGQPQHF
v_gene: TRBV27; CDR3aa: CASSRRRQTYVQYF
v_gene: TRBV6-7; CDR3aa: CASTGFTEQYF
v_gene: TRBV11-3; CDR3aa: CASSLDVGLGNSPLHF
v_gene: TRBV7-2; CDR3aa: CASSFLGQGDNEQFF
v_gene: TRBV2; CDR3aa: CASSTTGASQPQHF
v_gene: TRBV29-1; CDR3aa: CSVPGLGRTGELFF
v_gene: TRBV4-2; CDR3aa: CASSPGTSGSNTDTQYF
v_gene: TRBV2; CDR3aa: CASTGGRAGAKNIQYF